This T cell receptor (beta chain) is from a study of spatial heterogeneity in lung cancer. Background on the study: Alpha-chain detections were consistently fewer than beta-chain detections among the sequences. Study-wide findings and caveats: Alpha and beta chain coverage of tumor T cells was estimated at about 6.6% and 12%, respectively. The study found that expanded intratumoral alpha and beta TCR counts tracked tumor mutation counts. Expanded TCRs classified as ubiquitous or regional were counted, and these counts tracked ubiquitous and regional nonsynonymous mutations, respectively.

Time point noted: sample taken at primary tumor resection. Sequencing of whole RNA from tumor, nontumor lung or frozen PBMC involved no sorting. By share of the sample, this clonotype is medium-sized. Its antigen is unknown. The length of the CDR3 is 18 residues. V lost 3 bases and J lost 0; bases outside the gene matches: 8. Looked up from germline, CDR1 is MNHEY and CDR2 is SVGEGT. TCRdb passed the 5' RACE reads through MiXCR, listing each CDR3 protein once. The sample holds about 800 distinct CDR3 sequences, about an eighth seen once. The sample here was lung tumor tissue, taken at surgery. V and J are TRBV6-2 or TRBV6-3 and TRBJ2-2; 9 bases align to TRBD2. The origin of this receptor is a male donor with early-stage non-small cell lung cancer. CDR3 protein: CASSYLPVAGANTGELFF. The CDR3 nucleotides read TGTGCCAGCAGTTATCTCCCCGTAGCGGGAGCGAACACCGGGGAGCTGTTTTTT.